This TCR beta chain is from a study of cytomegalovirus exposure and HLA in healthy donors. General observations from the study: HLA allele associations emerged for about 16,000 TCR beta sequences in a later analysis, at 0.05 false discovery rate.

In the PCR, 60 Vbeta and 13 Jbeta primers were used. Using immunoSEQ multiplex PCR, the repertoire was profiled, and TCRdb retains in-frame clones only, with some absent. Here the sample spans 100,000 to 150,000 clones, over 65% being singletons. About this clone: Its antigen is still unknown.

Germline values: CDR1 SGHVS, CDR2 FNYEAQ. Trimming at V came to 4 bases and at J to 6 bases, leaving 4 bases not matched to a gene. The length of the CDR3 is 14 residues. Sequencing was carried out using PBMCs. The V gene is TRBV7-6, the J gene TRBJ2-7; 12 nucleotides align to TRBD1. The sequence derives from a man aged 18-30 years in good health and CMV-seropositive. CDR3 region: CASSSGTGGVEQYF. DNA of the CDR3: TGTGCCAGCAGCTCCGGGACAGGGGGCGTCGAGCAGTACTTC.